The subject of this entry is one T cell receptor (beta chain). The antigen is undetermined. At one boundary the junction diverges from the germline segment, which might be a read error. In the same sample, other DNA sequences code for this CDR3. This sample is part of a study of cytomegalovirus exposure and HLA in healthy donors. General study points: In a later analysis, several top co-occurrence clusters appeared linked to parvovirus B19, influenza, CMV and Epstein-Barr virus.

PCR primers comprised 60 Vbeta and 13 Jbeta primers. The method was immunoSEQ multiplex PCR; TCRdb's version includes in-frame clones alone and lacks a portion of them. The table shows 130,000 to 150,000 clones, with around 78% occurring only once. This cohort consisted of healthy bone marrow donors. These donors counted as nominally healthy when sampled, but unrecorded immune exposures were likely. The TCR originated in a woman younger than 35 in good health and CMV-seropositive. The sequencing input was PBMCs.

The CDR3 bases are TGCGCCAGCAGCCAAGAAATACGACAGGGGGCGGCTAATGAAAAGCTGTTTTTT. It specifies CASSQEIRQGAANEKLFF. The rearrangement links TRBV4-1 to TRBJ1-4; 10 bases align to TRBD1. Per the germline V gene, CDR1 is MGHRA and CDR2 is YSYEKL. This CDR3 has 18 residues.